This T cell receptor (beta chain) was profiled in a study of T cell repertoires in cytomegalovirus infection. Study in general: Signatures in public TCR beta sequences pointed to both CMV infection and matching HLA type.

The CDR3 consists of 15 residues. V lost 0 bases and J 4 bases, leaving 12 bases between the germline ends. CDR1 is MNHEY and CDR2 is SMNVEV in the germline V gene (reference sequence). MiXCR, applied by TCRdb to the reads, yields one record per CDR3 protein. The sample has approximately 320,000 distinct CDR3 sequences, over 7.5% seen once. The clonotype was recovered from a human donor in good health (CMV status not recorded). Some clones in this sample may be carry-over from other donors' samples. The sequencing sample was made of PBMCs. V is TRBV27 and J is TRBJ1-2; the D is unclear. CDR3 nucleotides: TGTGCCAGCAGTTTATCGGAAAGTGGGTTCTATGGCTACACCTTC. Residues: CASSLSESGFYGYTF.